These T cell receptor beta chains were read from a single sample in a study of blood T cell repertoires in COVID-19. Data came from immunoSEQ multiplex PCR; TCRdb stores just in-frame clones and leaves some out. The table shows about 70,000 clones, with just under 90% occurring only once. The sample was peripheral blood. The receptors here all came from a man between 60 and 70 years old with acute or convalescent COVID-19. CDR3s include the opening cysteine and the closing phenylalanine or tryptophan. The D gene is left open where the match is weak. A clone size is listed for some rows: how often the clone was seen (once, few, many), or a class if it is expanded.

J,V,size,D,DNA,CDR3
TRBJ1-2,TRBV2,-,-,TGTGCCAGCAATGAAGGCAGGGTTGTCGACTATGGCTACACCTTC,CASNEGRVVDYGYTF
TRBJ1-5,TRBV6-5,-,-,TGTGCCAGCAGTTTGGAGGTACGGCAGCCCCAGCATTTT,CASSLEVRQPQHF
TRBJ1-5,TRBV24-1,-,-,TGTGCCACCCAGCGGAGGGACAATCAGCCCCAGCATTTT,CATQRRDNQPQHF
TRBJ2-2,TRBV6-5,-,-,TGTGCCAGCAGAAGACAGACGAACACCGGGGAGCTGTTTTTT,CASRRQTNTGELFF
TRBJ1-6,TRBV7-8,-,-,TGTGCCAGCAGCCCGGACAGTCAGTCACCCCTCCACTTT,CASSPDSQSPLHF
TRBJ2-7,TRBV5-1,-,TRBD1,TGCGCCAGCAGCTTAAAAGCCGGGACAGGAAACGAGCAGTACTTC,CASSLKAGTGNEQYF
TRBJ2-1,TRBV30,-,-,TGTGCCTGGAGTGGTCGCGGGGCCTACAATGAGCAGTTCTTC,CAWSGRGAYNEQFF
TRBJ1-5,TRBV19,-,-,TGTGCCAGCAGAAGATCCATGGGGGGGCCTGAGGGGCAGCCCCAGCATTTT,CASRRSMGGPEGQPQHF
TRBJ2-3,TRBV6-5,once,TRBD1,TGTGCCAGCTTGAGAGACCCGGGACAGAAGCAGTATTTT,CASLRDPGQKQYF
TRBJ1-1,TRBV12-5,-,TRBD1,TGTGCTAGTGGTATCGCGACAGGGAGCACTGAAGCTTTCTTT,CASGIATGSTEAFF
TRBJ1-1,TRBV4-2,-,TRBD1,TGTGCCAGCAGCCGAACAGGGGAGGACACTGAAGCTTTCTTT,CASSRTGEDTEAFF
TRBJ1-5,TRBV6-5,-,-,TGTGCCAGCAGAACCGGGGGGTACAATCAGCCCCAGCATTTT,CASRTGGYNQPQHF
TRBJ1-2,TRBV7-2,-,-,TGTGCCAGCAGCTTGAACAGTCGGCAAGGCTACACCTTC,CASSLNSRQGYTF
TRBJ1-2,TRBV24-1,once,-,TGTGCCACCAGTGGTAACAGTTATGGCTACACCTTC,CATSGNSYGYTF
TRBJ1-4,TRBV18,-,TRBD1,TGTGCCAGCTCACCAGGGACAGGGGAAAAACTGTTTTTT,CASSPGTGEKLFF
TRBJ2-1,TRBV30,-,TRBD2,TGTGCCTGGAGTCCCGGGGGGTCCTACAATGAGCAGTTCTTC,CAWSPGGSYNEQFF
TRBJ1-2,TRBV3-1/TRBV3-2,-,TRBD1,TGTGCCAGCAGCCAGTTCCCGGGACAGGGGAGAGGCTACACCTTC,CASSQFPGQGRGYTF
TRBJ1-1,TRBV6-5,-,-,TGTGCCAGCAGTTACTCGTGGAGGGCCACTGAAGCTTTCTTT,CASSYSWRATEAFF
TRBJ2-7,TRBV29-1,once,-,TGCAGCGCTCACGGTGGGACACTCGACGCCTACGAGCAGTACTTC,CSAHGGTLDAYEQYF